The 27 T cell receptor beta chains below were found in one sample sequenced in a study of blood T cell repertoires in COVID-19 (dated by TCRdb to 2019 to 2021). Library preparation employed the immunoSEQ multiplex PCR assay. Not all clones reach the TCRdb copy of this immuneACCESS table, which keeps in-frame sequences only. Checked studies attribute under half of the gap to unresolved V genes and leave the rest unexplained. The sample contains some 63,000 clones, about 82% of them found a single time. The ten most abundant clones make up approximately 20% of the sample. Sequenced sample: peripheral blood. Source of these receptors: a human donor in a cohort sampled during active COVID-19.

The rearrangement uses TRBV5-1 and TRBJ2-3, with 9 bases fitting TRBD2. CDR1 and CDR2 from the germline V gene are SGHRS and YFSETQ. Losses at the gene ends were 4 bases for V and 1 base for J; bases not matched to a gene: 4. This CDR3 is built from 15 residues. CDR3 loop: CASSGTSTGTDTQYF. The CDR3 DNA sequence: TGCGCCAGCAGCGGGACTAGCACAGGCACAGATACGCAGTATTTT.

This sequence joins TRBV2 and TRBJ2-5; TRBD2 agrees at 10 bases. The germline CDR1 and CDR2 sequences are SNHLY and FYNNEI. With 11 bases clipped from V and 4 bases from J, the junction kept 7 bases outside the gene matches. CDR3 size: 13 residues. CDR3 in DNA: TGTGCCGCCTCAGCGGGGGGGGGAGAGACCCAGTACTTC. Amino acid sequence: CAASAGGGETQYF.

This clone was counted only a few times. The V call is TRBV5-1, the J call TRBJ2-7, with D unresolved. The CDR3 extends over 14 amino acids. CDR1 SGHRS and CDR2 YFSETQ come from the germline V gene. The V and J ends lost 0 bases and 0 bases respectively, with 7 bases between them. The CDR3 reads CASSLGVVSYEQYF. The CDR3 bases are TGCGCCAGCAGCTTGGGAGTAGTCTCCTACGAGCAGTACTTC.

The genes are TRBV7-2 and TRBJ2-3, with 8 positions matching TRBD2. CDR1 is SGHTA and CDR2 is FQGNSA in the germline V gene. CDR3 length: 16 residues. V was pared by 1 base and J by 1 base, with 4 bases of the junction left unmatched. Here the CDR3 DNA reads TGTGCCAGCAGCTTAGTGCGGGGGGCAGGCACAGATACGCAGTATTTT. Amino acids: CASSLVRGAGTDTQYF.

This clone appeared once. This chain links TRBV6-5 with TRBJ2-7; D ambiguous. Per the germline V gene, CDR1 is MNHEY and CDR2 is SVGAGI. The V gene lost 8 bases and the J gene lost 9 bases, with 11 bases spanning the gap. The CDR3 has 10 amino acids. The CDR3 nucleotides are TGTGCCAGCCGCTTAGATGGGCAGTACTTC. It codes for CASRLDGQYF.

Here the CDR3 reads CASSIGVRVANTEAFF. The CDR3 nucleotides are TGTGCCAGTAGTATCGGTGTCAGGGTAGCGAACACTGAAGCTTTCTTT. The chain employs TRBV19 and TRBJ1-1; possibly TRBD1 for D (5 bases). Between the trimmed V and J ends, which lost 3 bases and 1 base, there was a span of 15 bases. The CDR3 extends over 16 amino acids. From germline, CDR1 is LNHDA and CDR2 SQIVND (reference sequence).

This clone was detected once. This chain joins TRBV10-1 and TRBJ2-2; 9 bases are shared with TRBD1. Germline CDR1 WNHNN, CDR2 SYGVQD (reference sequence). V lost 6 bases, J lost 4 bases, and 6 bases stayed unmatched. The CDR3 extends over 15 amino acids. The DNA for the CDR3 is TGCGCCAGCAGCCGGGGACAGGGAGGCACCGGGGAGCTGTTTTTT. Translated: CASSRGQGGTGELFF.

The CDR3 spells CASNVFAGSTDTQYF. CDR3 bases: TGTGCCAGCAACGTCTTCGCGGGTAGCACAGATACGCAGTATTTT. V and J are TRBV6-5 and TRBJ2-3; D might be TRBD2 (5 bases). V was cut by 7 bases and J by 0 bases, with 14 bases left in between. The CDR3 sequence is 15 residues long. The germline CDR1 and CDR2 sequences are MNHEY and SVGAGI.

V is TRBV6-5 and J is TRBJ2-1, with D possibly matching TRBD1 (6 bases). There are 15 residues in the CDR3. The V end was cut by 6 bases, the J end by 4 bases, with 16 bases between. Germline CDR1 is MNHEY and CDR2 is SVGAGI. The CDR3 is CASRGAPPVYNEQFF. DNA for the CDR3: TGTGCCAGCAGGGGGGCGCCCCCAGTTTACAATGAGCAGTTCTTC.

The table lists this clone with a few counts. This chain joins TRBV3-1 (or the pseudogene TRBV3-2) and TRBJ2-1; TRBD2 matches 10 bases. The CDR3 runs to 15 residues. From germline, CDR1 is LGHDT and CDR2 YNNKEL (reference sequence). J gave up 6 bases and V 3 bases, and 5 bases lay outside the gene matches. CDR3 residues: CASSHRSGGVNEQFF. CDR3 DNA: TGTGCCAGCAGCCATCGCAGCGGGGGGGTCAATGAGCAGTTCTTC.

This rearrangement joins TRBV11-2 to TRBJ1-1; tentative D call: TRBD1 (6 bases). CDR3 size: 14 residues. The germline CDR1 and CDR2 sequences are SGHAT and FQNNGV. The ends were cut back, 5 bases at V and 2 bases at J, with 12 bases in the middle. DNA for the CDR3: TGTGCCAGCAGCAACCGGGACACCAACACTGAAGCTTTCTTT. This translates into CASSNRDTNTEAFF.

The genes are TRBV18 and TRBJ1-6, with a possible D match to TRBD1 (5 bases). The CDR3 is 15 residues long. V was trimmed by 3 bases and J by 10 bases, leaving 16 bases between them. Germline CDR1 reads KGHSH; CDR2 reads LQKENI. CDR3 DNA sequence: TGTGCCAGCTCACCGACAGTGGCGATAAACTCACCCCTCCACTTT. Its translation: CASSPTVAINSPLHF. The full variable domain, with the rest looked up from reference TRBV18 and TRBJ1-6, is NAGVMQNPRHLVRRRGQEARLRCSPMKGHSHVYWYRQLPEEGLKFMVYLQKENIIDESGMPKERFSAEFPKEGPSILRIQQVVRGDSAAYFCASSPTVAINSPLHFGNGTRLTVT.

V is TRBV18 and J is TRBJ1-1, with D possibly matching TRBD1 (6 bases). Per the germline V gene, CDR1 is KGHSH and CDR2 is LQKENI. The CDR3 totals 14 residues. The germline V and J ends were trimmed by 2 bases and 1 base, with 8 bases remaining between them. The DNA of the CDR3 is TGTGCCAGCTCACCAAGACAGGAGAACACTGAAGCTTTCTTT. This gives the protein CASSPRQENTEAFF.

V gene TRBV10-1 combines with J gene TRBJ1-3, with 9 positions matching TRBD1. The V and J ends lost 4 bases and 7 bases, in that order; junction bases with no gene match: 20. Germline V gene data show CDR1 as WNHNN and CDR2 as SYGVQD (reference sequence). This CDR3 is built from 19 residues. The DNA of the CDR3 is TGCGCCAGCAGTGTCCGAAATTGGGAAGGGGGACAGGGAACCAACACCATATATTTT. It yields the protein CASSVRNWEGGQGTNTIYF.

CDR3 bases: TGCGCCAGCAGTGAGGATAGGGGATTGAACACTGAAGCTTTCTTT. This sequence encodes CASSEDRGLNTEAFF. The chain employs TRBV10-2 and TRBJ1-1, with D possibly being TRBD1 (5 bases). V was cut by 2 bases and J by 0 bases, with 10 bases left in between. CDR3 length: 15 residues. CDR1 and CDR2 (germline): WSHSY, SAAADI.

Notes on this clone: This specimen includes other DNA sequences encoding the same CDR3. In nucleotides, the CDR3 is TGTGCCAGCCCCCGGGGGGTGGGTGGGGGGGTAAAACTGTTTTTT. Protein: CASPRGVGGGVKLFF. The chain couples TRBV7-9 to TRBJ1-4; D perhaps matches TRBD1 (5 bases). Trimming shortened V by 8 bases and J by 10 bases, and 23 bases separated the two germline ends. The CDR3 has 15 residues. In germline, CDR1 is SEHNR, CDR2 FQNEAQ (reference sequence).

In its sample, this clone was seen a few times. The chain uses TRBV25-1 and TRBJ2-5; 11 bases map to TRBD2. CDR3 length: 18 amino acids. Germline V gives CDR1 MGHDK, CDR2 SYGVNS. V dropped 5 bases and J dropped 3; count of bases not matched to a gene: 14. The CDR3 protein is CASSQGASGGKYKETQYF. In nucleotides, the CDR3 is TGTGCCAGCAGTCAAGGGGCTAGCGGGGGGAAGTATAAAGAGACCCAGTACTTC.

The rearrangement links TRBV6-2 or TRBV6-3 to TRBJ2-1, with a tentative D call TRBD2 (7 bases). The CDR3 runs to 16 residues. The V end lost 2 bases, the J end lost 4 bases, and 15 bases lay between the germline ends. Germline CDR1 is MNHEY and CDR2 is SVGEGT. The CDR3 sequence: CASSYGGGPPYNEQFF. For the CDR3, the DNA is TGTGCCAGCAGTTACGGGGGGGGCCCTCCTTACAATGAGCAGTTCTTC.

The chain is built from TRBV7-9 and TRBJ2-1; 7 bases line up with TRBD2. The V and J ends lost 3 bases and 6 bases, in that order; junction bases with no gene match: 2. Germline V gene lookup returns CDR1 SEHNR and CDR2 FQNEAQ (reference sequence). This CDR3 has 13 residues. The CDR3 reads CASSFWGGNEQFF. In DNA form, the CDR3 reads TGTGCCAGCAGCTTTTGGGGGGGCAATGAGCAGTTCTTC. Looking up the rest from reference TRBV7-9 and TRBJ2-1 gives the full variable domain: DTGVSQNPRHKITKRGQNVTFRCDPISEHNRLYWYRQTLGQGPEFLTYFQNEAQLEKSRLLSDRFSAERPKGSFSTLEIQRTEQGDSAMYLCASSFWGGNEQFFGPGTRLTVL.

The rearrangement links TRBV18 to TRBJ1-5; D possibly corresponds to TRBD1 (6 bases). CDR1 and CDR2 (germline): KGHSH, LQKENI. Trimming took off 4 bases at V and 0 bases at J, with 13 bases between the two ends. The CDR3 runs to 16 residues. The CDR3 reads CASSLGQPNSNQPQHF. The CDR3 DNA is TGTGCCAGCTCACTCGGACAGCCCAATAGCAATCAGCCCCAGCATTTT. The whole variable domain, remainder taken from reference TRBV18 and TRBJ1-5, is NAGVMQNPRHLVRRRGQEARLRCSPMKGHSHVYWYRQLPEEGLKFMVYLQKENIIDESGMPKERFSAEFPKEGPSILRIQQVVRGDSAAYFCASSLGQPNSNQPQHFGDGTRLSIL.

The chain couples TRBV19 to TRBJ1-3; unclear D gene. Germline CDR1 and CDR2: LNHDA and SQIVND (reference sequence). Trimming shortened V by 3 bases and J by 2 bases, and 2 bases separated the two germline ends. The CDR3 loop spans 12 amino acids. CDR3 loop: CASSITGNTIYF. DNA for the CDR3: TGTGCCAGTAGTATTACTGGAAACACCATATATTTT.

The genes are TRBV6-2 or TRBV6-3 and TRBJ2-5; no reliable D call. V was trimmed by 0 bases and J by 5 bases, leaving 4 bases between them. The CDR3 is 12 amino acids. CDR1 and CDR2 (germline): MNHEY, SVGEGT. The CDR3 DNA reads TGTGCCAGCAGTTACTCCCGGGAGACCCAGTACTTC. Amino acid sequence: CASSYSRETQYF.

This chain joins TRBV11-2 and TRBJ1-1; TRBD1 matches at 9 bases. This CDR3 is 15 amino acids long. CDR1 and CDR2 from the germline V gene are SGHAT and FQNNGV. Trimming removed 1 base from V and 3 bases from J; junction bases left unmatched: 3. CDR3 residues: CASSLAGQGDTEAFF. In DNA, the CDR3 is TGTGCCAGCAGCTTAGCGGGACAGGGTGACACTGAAGCTTTCTTT.

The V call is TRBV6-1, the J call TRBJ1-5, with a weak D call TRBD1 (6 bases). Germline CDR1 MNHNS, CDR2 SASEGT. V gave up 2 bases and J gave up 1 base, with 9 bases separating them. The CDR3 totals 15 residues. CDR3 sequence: CASSERTDSNQPQHF. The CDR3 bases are TGTGCCAGCAGTGAAAGGACAGACAGCAATCAGCCCCAGCATTTT.

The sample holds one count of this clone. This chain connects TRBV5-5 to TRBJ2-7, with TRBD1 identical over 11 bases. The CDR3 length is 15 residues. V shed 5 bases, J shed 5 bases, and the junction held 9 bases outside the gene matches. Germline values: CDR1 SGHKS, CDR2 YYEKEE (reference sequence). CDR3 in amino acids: CASSPKDRGRDEQYF. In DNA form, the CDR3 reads TGTGCCAGCAGTCCGAAGGACAGGGGGCGCGACGAGCAGTACTTC.

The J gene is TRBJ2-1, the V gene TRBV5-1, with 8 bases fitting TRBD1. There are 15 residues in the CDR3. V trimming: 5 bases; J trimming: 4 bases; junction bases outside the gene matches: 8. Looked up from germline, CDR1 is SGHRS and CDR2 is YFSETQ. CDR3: CASRSQGAGYNEQFF. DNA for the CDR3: TGCGCCAGCAGATCCCAGGGGGCAGGTTACAATGAGCAGTTCTTC. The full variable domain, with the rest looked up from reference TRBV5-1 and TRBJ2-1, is KAGVTQTPRYLIKTRGQQVTLSCSPISGHRSVSWYQQTPGQGLQFLFEYFSETQRNKGNFPGRFSGRQFSNSRSEMNVSTLELGDSALYLCASRSQGAGYNEQFFGPGTRLTVL.

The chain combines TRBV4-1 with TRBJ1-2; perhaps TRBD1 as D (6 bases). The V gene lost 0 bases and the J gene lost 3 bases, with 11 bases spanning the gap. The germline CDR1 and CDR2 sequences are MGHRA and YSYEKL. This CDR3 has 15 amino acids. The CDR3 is CASSQDTSGDYGYTF. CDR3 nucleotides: TGCGCCAGCAGCCAAGATACGTCAGGGGACTATGGCTACACCTTC.